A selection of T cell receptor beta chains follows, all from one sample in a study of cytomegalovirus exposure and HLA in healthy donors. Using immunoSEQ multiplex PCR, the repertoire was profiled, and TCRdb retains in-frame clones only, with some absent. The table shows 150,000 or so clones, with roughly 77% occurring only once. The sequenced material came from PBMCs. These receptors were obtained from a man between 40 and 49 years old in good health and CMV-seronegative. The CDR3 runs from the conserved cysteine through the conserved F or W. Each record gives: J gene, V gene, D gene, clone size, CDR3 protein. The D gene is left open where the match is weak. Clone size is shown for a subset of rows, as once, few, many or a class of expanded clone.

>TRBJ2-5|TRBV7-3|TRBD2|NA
CASSLTGLALETQYF
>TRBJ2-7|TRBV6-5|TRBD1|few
CASSYSGQGIEQYF
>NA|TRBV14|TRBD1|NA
CASRQTGDSYEQYF
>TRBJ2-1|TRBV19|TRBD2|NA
CASSPGGGEQFF
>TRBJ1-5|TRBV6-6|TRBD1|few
CASRWRTGGDQPQHF
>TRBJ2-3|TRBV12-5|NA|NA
CASGSTGLSTSTDTQYF
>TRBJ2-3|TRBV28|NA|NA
CASKTPSSTDTQYF
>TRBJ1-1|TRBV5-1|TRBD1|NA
CASSLAGTANTEAFF
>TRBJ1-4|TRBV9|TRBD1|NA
CASSVGQGYEKLFF
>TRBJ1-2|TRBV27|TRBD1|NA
CASSLSKPGQVFDYGYTF
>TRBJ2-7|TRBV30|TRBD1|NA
CAWKDRAGQYF
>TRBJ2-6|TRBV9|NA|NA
CASSVGAGARSGANVLTF
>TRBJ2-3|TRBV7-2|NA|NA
CASSVTSRDTQYF
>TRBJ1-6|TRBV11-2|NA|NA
CASSSSVGDSPLHF
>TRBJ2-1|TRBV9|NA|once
CASSVDKGGVENEQFF
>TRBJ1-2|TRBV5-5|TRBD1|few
CASSLGAGQGAGGYTF
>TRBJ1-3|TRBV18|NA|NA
CASSPRDSGNTIYF
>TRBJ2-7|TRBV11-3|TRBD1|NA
CASSYGQGVIYEQYF
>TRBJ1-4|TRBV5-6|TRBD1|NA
CASSQGQVWAEKLFF
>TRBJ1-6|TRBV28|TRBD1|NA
CANRQGYNSPLHF
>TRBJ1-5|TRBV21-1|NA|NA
CASSKSCSGEGNQPQHF
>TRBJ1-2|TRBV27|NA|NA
CASSSTGRGYTF
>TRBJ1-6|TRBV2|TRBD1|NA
CASSVTPGGPLHF
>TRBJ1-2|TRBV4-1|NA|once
CASSQELAGLRLYGYTF
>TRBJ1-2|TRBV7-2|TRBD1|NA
CASSKDRDYGYTF
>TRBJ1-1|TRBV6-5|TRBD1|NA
CASSRTGMNTEAFF
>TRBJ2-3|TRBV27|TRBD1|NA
CASSLGTGANTQYF
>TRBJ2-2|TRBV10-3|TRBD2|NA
CAIKPSGGPGGELFF
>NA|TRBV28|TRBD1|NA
CAGQGRGEQYF
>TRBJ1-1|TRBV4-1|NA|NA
CASSHPNLMMNTEAFF
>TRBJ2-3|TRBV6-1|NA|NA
CAIGGRDTQYF
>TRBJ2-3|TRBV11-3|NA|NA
CASSLGLAPDTQYF
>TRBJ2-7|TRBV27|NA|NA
CASSPTGHNTYEQYF
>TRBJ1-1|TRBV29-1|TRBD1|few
CSVQGQGGTEAFF
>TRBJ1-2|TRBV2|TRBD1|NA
CASSQQGMDYGYTF
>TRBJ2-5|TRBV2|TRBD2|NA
CATVRGASGAATQYF
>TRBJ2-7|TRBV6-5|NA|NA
CASSSAGGPYEQYF
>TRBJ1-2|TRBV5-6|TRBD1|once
CASSSPDRGNYGYTF
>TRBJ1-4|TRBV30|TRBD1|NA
CAWNLRDRVEKLFF
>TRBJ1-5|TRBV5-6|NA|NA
CASSLERYSNQPQHF
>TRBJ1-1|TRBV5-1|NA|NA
CASSLAIGGDTEAFF
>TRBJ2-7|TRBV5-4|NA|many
CASSFGPTGEQYF
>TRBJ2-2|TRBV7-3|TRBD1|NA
CASSQYRGTGELFF
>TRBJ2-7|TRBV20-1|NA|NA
CMTGRSYEQYF
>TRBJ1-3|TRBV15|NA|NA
CATYTLGRLGTIYF
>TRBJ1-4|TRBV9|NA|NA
CASSPRQWNEKLFF
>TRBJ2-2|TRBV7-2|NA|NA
CASSRGGTLNTGELFF
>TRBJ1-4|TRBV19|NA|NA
CASSEQAATNEKLFF
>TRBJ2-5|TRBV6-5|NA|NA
CASSYDWVETQYF
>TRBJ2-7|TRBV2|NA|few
CASSDLLAVSYEQYF
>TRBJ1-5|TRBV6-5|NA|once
CASINRTQQPQHF
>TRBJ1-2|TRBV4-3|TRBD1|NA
CASSQDIGRTGQGGGYTF
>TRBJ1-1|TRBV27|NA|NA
CASSSRQVNTEAFF
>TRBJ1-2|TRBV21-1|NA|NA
CASSALQGTSNYGYTF
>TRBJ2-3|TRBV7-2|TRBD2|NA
CASSPAPSGGTDTQYF
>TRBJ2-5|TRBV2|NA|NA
CASSESGGGDEQYF